The following is a T cell receptor (beta chain) sequence with its context. The target antigen is unknown. cDNA came from about 0.51 to 1 ug RNA primed by random hexamers. Multiplex PCR with immunoSEQ amplified the TCR beta CDR3 across 54 Vbeta and 13 Jbeta. Using its own MiXCR run on the immunoSEQ multiplex PCR reads, TCRdb lists one record per CDR3 protein. Found here are roughly 170,000 distinct CDR3 sequences, approximately 94% of them singletons; the top ten hold roughly 0.1%. V was shortened by 4 bases and J by 4 bases, with 14 bases between the two germline ends. CDR1 is MDHEN and CDR2 is SYDVKM in the germline V gene. The CDR3 consists of 14 residues. This sample was included in a study of CD8 T cells in Susac syndrome. Study-level results: The study conceded that its TCR sequencing and HLA analysis involved relatively few individuals.

The J gene is TRBJ2-7, the V gene TRBV28; perhaps TRBD2 as D (6 bases). The TCR was taken from a human donor with multiple sclerosis. The sample was CD4+ T cells from PBMCs. The CDR3 sequence: CASSSPGTDYEQYF. CDR3 coding DNA: TGTGCCAGCAGTTCGCCCGGGACTGATTACGAGCAGTACTTC.